Here is one T cell receptor (beta chain) with its context. cDNA came from around 0.54 to 1 ug RNA primed by random hexamers. TCRdb re-derived calls from the immunoSEQ multiplex PCR reads in MiXCR, one entry per CDR3 protein. Among around 130,000 distinct CDR3 sequences listed, approximately 94% were seen once. This entry comes from a study of CD8 T cells in Susac syndrome. V was clipped by 5 bases and J by 2 bases; unmatched bases: 10. CDR1 is LGHDT and CDR2 is YNNKEL in the germline V gene (reference sequence). The CDR3 length is 16 residues. The genes are TRBV3-1 and TRBJ2-3, with 7 bases that match TRBD1. Sequenced input: CD4+ T cells from PBMCs. The TCR comes from a human donor in good health. The CDR3 loop is CASSLTGTAITDTQYF. The CDR3 DNA follows: TGTGCCAGCAGCTTGACAGGGACAGCCATCACAGATACGCAGTATTTT.